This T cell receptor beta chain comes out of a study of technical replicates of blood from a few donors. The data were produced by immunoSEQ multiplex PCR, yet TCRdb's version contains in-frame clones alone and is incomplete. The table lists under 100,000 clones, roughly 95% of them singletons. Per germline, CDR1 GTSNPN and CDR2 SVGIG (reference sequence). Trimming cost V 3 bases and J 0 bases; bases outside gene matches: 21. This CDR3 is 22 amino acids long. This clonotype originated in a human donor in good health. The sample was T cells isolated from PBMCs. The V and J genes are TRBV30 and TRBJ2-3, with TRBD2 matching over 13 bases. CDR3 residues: CAWRLQAPRTSGRLQSTDTQYF. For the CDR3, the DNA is TGTGCCTGGAGACTCCAAGCTCCCAGGACTAGCGGGAGACTCCAAAGCACAGATACGCAGTATTTT.